Here is one T cell receptor beta chain with its context. Original processing methods: Amplified reference gene primers provided the basis for estimating nucleated cell counts. Libraries were prepared by immunoSEQ multiplex PCR; TCRdb keeps only in-frame clonotypes and omits some of them. V and J calls and clone size come straight from that table; D and trimming were deduced from the DNA. The sample records roughly 130,000 clones, around 83% being singletons. This entry is derived from a study of blood T cell repertoires in COVID-19. Study summary: COVID-19 samples from acute and convalescent phases originated in the United States, Italy and Spain.

The CDR3 extends over 17 amino acids. V was trimmed by 0 bases and J by 3 bases, leaving 14 bases between them. Germline-derived CDR1 and CDR2 are LNHNV and YYDKDF (reference sequence). Seattle participants joined during active infection and were tracked over time. The sequence was obtained from a man aged 30 to 45 with COVID-19, enrolled during active disease. The chain combines TRBV15 with TRBJ2-2, with D maybe TRBD1 (5 bases). Sequences were obtained from peripheral blood. The CDR3 DNA is TGTGCCACCAGCAGAGATCTCGGCAGGGCGGACACCGGGGAGCTGTTTTTT. Amino acids: CATSRDLGRADTGELFF. The full variable domain, completed using reference TRBV15 and TRBJ2-2, is DAMVIQNPRYQVTQFGKPVTLSCSQTLNHNVMYWYQQKSSQAPKLLFHYYDKDFNNEADTPDNFQSRRPNTSFCFLDIRSPGLGDTAMYLCATSRDLGRADTGELFFGEGSRLTVL.